These 26 T cell receptor beta chains came from one sample sequenced in a study of T cells in Graves' hyperthyroidism and ophthalmopathy. RNA transcripts were the template for amplifying TCR beta CDR3 regions. First-round RT-PCR of the TCR CDR3 relied on the HTBI primer set. Via MiXCR, TCRdb re-called the multiplex PCR reads, giving one row per CDR3 protein. Found here are roughly 290,000 distinct CDR3 sequences, 17% of them singletons; the top ten hold about 51%. Sequences were obtained from blood. All receptors come from a woman in her sixties with Graves' ophthalmopathy.

This clonotype was found a few times. The rearrangement joins TRBV5-6 to TRBJ1-3, with D unclear. The CDR3 spans 15 residues. Trimming took off 0 bases at V and 2 bases at J, with 9 bases between the two ends. The germline V gene encodes CDR1 SGHDT and CDR2 YYEEEE. The CDR3 DNA reads as TGTGCCAGCAGCTTGGGATGGACTCCTGGAAACACCATATATTTT. Amino acid sequence: CASSLGWTPGNTIYF.

The table lists this clonotype with a few counts. The chain combines TRBV4-3 with TRBJ1-2; TRBD1 might be the D (5 bases). This CDR3 spans 15 amino acids. Germline CDR1 LGHNA, CDR2 YSLEER. The V and J ends lost 0 bases and 4 bases respectively, with 12 bases between them. CDR3 region: CASSQERDGRYGYTF. As DNA, the CDR3 is TGCGCCAGCAGCCAAGAAAGGGACGGACGCTATGGCTACACCTTC.

The rearrangement links TRBV27 to TRBJ2-1; TRBD1 aligns across 8 bases. Germline CDR1 and CDR2: MNHEY and SMNVEV (reference sequence). This CDR3 spans 15 amino acids. Trimming at V came to 6 bases and at J to 3 bases, leaving 7 bases not matched to a gene. The CDR3: CASRTGTGNYNEQFF. As DNA, the CDR3 is TGTGCCAGCAGAACCGGGACAGGCAACTACAATGAGCAGTTCTTC.

The V call is TRBV7-9, the J call TRBJ2-7; TRBD2 matches 13 bases. Germline CDR1 reads SEHNR; CDR2 reads FQNEAQ (reference sequence). V lost 6 bases and J lost 0; bases outside the gene matches: 20. There are 21 residues in the CDR3. The DNA for the CDR3 is TGTGCCAGCAGTTCCCACCCCATAACTAGCGGGAGGGCCTTGGGCTCCTACGAGCAGTACTTC. Residues: CASSSHPITSGRALGSYEQYF.

This clonotype was detected a few times. This chain links TRBV6-1 with TRBJ2-7; no reliable D call. V was cut by 6 bases and J by 2 bases, with 11 bases left in between. The CDR3 runs 13 residues. Germline CDR1 MNHNS, CDR2 SASEGT. This CDR3 reads CASRQVGTYEQYF. CDR3 bases: TGTGCCAGCAGGCAGGTCGGAACCTACGAGCAGTACTTC.

This sequence joins TRBV24-1 and TRBJ2-5; a weak D match, TRBD1 (5 bases). Germline lookup yields CDR1 KGHDR and CDR2 SFDVKD. This CDR3 is 12 amino acids long. V was pared by 7 bases and J by 2 bases, with 7 bases between. CDR3 sequence (DNA): TGTGCCACCAGCAGACAGCAAGAGACCCAGTACTTC. Translation: CATSRQQETQYF.

This clonotype was counted ten times or more. The chain employs TRBV27 and TRBJ2-7, with TRBD1 matching 7 bases. Germline CDR1 reads MNHEY; CDR2 reads SMNVEV (reference sequence). The CDR3 totals 15 residues. V lost 5 bases, J lost 3 bases, and 10 bases stayed unmatched. The CDR3 protein is CASSTIYRGNYEQYF. CDR3 DNA: TGTGCCAGCAGTACCATCTACAGGGGCAACTACGAGCAGTACTTC.

The chain employs TRBV15 and TRBJ1-2; D is ambiguous. The V gene's germline CDR1 is LNHNV and CDR2 YYDKDF (reference sequence). The CDR3 totals 14 residues. Trimming took 0 bases from V and 8 from J, leaving 13 bases between them. CDR3 sequence reads: CATSREGGFGGYTF. The CDR3 DNA is TGTGCCACCAGCAGAGAAGGAGGTTTTGGGGGCTACACCTTC.

This clonotype was found many times. J is TRBJ2-5 and V is TRBV27, with 7 bases matching TRBD1. The CDR3 runs to 13 residues. The germline V gene encodes CDR1 MNHEY and CDR2 SMNVEV (reference sequence). V dropped 6 bases and J dropped 7; count of bases not matched to a gene: 8. CDR3 DNA: TGTGCCAGCAGCCCAGACAGGGTTAGGACCCAGTACTTC. This sequence encodes CASSPDRVRTQYF.

J is TRBJ2-3 and V is TRBV29-1, with 10 bases aligning to TRBD2. Trimming cost V 6 bases and J 2 bases; bases outside gene matches: 8. The CDR3 has 15 residues. From germline, CDR1 is SQVTM and CDR2 ANQGSEA. The CDR3 DNA follows: TGCAGCGTGCGGTCGACTAGCGGGCCCACAGATACGCAGTATTTT. It specifies CSVRSTSGPTDTQYF.

At least ten counts were recorded for this clonotype. The gene calls are TRBV20-1 and TRBJ1-2; TRBD1 agrees at 9 bases. V dropped 5 bases and J dropped 5; count of bases not matched to a gene: 6. The V gene's germline CDR1 is DFQATT and CDR2 SNEGSKA (reference sequence). CDR3 size: 13 residues. The CDR3 spells CSAPGQGYYGYTF. CDR3 DNA sequence: TGCAGTGCTCCGGGACAGGGATATTATGGCTACACCTTC.

This clonotype was found many times. The V gene is TRBV7-2, the J gene TRBJ1-5, with TRBD1 matching over 7 bases. The CDR3 extends over 15 amino acids. V shed 3 bases, J shed 1 base, and the junction held 3 bases outside the gene matches. The germline V gene has CDR1 SGHTA and CDR2 FQGNSA. The CDR3 sequence is CASSLGTASNQPQHF. As DNA, the CDR3 is TGTGCCAGCAGCTTGGGGACAGCGAGCAATCAGCCCCAGCATTTT.

This clonotype was recorded at least ten times. The CDR3 bases are TGTGCCATCAGTTGGGGCGAGGATTACGAGCAGTACTTC. It translates to CAISWGEDYEQYF. The V and J genes are TRBV10-3 and TRBJ2-7, with D maybe TRBD1 (5 bases). Germline CDR1 and CDR2: ENHRY and SYGVKD. Trimming cost V 5 bases and J 4 bases, with 12 bases left between them. This CDR3 spans 13 amino acids.

This clonotype was recorded a few times. The rearrangement uses TRBV4-3 and TRBJ1-4, with D unclear. Germline V gives CDR1 LGHNA, CDR2 YSLEER. The CDR3 is 17 amino acids. V gave up 2 bases and J gave up 4 bases, with 17 bases separating them. The CDR3 DNA reads TGCGCCAGCAGCCAAAAGGTTCAAAACAATAATAATGAAAAACTGTTTTTT. Protein product: CASSQKVQNNNNEKLFF.

This clonotype was seen many times. The chain has TRBV28 and TRBJ2-7, with TRBD2 identical over 8 bases. V was pared by 5 bases and J by 3 bases, with 9 bases of the junction left unmatched. CDR1 and CDR2 from the germline V gene are MDHEN and SYDVKM. The CDR3 consists of 15 residues. The CDR3 spells CASSRGTSFVYEQYF. The CDR3 DNA is TGTGCCAGCAGTAGGGGGACTAGTTTCGTCTACGAGCAGTACTTC. Complete variable domain (other parts from reference TRBV28 and TRBJ2-7): DVKVTQSSRYLVKRTGEKVFLECVQDMDHENMFWYRQDPGLGLRLIYFSYDVKMKEKGDIPEGYSVSREKKERFSLILESASTNQTSMYLCASSRGTSFVYEQYFGPGTRLTVT.

This clonotype occurred many times. The CDR3 reads CASSLGTGTQETQYF. The CDR3 DNA sequence: TGTGCCAGCAGTTTGGGGACAGGGACCCAAGAGACCCAGTACTTC. This rearrangement joins TRBV28 to TRBJ2-5, with 9 nucleotides matching TRBD1. V trimming: 3 bases; J trimming: 1 base; junction bases outside the gene matches: 3. CDR1 and CDR2 (germline): MDHEN, SYDVKM. The CDR3 length is 15 residues. The full variable domain, completed using reference TRBV28 and TRBJ2-5, is DVKVTQSSRYLVKRTGEKVFLECVQDMDHENMFWYRQDPGLGLRLIYFSYDVKMKEKGDIPEGYSVSREKKERFSLILESASTNQTSMYLCASSLGTGTQETQYFGPGTRLLVL.

The V call is TRBV27, the J call TRBJ2-2, with 7 bases fitting TRBD1. V trimming: 6 bases; J trimming: 4 bases; junction bases outside the gene matches: 5. CDR3 length equals 14 residues. Germline assignment: CDR1 MNHEY and CDR2 SMNVEV (reference sequence). CDR3 sequence (DNA): TGTGCCAGCAGAAAGGGACAGACCACCGGGGAGCTGTTTTTT. The encoded protein is CASRKGQTTGELFF.

A note on this clonotype: One end of the junction varies from germline; a read error may be responsible. The V and J genes are TRBV20-1 and TRBJ1-1, with TRBD1 matching 8 bases. Germline lookup yields CDR1 DFQATT and CDR2 SNEGSKA (reference sequence). This CDR3 contains 14 residues. The CDR3 sequence is CSAGGGQANTEAFF. For the CDR3, the DNA is TGCAGTGCGGGGGGGGGACAGGCGAACACTGAAGCCTTCTTT.

The table lists this clonotype with a few counts. This chain links TRBV6-2 or TRBV6-3 with TRBJ2-2; 7 bases match TRBD1. Trimming took 10 bases from V and 3 from J; bases not matched to a gene: 2. CDR3 size: 12 residues. Germline loops: CDR1 MNHEY, CDR2 SVGEGT. The CDR3 protein is CATDRDTGELFF. The CDR3 DNA reads TGTGCCACCGACAGGGACACCGGGGAGCTGTTTTTT.

This clonotype was picked up many times. CDR3 region: CASSFKKKQFDFYEQYF. The CDR3 coding sequence is TGTGCCAGCAGCTTTAAGAAGAAGCAATTTGATTTCTACGAGCAGTACTTC. The gene calls are TRBV7-3 and TRBJ2-7, with D unclear. The germline V and J ends were trimmed by 3 bases and 3 bases, with 21 bases remaining between them. Germline V gives CDR1 SGHTA, CDR2 FQGTGA. This CDR3 has 17 amino acids.

The CDR3 DNA is TGCAGCGTTGAAGTTAACAGTAATTCACCCCTCCACTTT. Translating gives CSVEVNSNSPLHF. The chain is built from TRBV29-1 and TRBJ1-6; no clear D gene. Germline V CDR1 and CDR2: SQVTM, ANQGSEA. The CDR3 extends over 13 amino acids. Trimming stripped 1 base from V and 6 bases from J, with 7 bases between.

The chain's CDR3 is CASDRDNSPLHF. The CDR3 bases are TGTGCCAGCGACAGGGACAATTCACCCCTCCACTTT. The chain has TRBV2 and TRBJ1-6, with 7 bases that match TRBD1. Per germline, CDR1 SNHLY and CDR2 FYNNEI. V lost 8 bases to trimming and J lost 7 bases; unmatched junction nucleotides: 2. CDR3 length: 12 residues.

This clonotype was seen ten or more times. The chain is built from TRBV2 and TRBJ2-3; 9 bases fit TRBD1. CDR3 length equals 13 residues. V shed 4 bases, J shed 8 bases, and the junction held 4 bases outside the gene matches. Germline-derived CDR1 and CDR2 are SNHLY and FYNNEI. CDR3 region: CASSGGQGSTQYF. As DNA, the CDR3 is TGTGCCAGCAGTGGAGGACAGGGGAGTACGCAGTATTTT.

This clonotype has only one observation. V and J are TRBV29-1 and TRBJ2-1; TRBD1 is a possible D gene (6 bases). The germline V and J ends were trimmed by 6 bases and 4 bases, with 19 bases remaining between them. The CDR3 is made up of 15 amino acids. The germline gives CDR1 SQVTM, CDR2 ANQGSEA. The CDR3 region has the DNA TGCAGCGTACCCGGACAGCTACTCCGATACAATGAGCAGTTCTTC. Its translation: CSVPGQLLRYNEQFF.

In this sample, this clonotype turned up a few times. The V gene is TRBV27, the J gene TRBJ2-7; 10 bases map to TRBD1. Germline V gives CDR1 MNHEY, CDR2 SMNVEV (reference sequence). The CDR3 is 14 residues long. Trimming cost V 8 bases and J 3 bases; bases outside gene matches: 7. The CDR3 here is CASRRGTGVYEQYF. The CDR3 DNA reads TGTGCCAGCCGCCGCGGGACAGGGGTCTACGAGCAGTACTTC.

Note on this clonotype: This may be a read error: a much more frequent sequence differs by one nucleotide. The chain recombines TRBV7-2 with TRBJ2-2; D may be TRBD1 (5 bases). The CDR3 extends over 13 amino acids. In germline, CDR1 is SGHTA, CDR2 FQGNSA. CDR3 coding DNA: TGTGCCAGCAGCTCGACAGACACCGAGGAGCTGTTTTTT. It is translated as CASSSTDTEELFF. The variable domain in full, completed from reference TRBV7-2 and TRBJ2-2, reads GAGVSQSPSNKVTEKGKDVELRCDPISGHTALYWYRQSLGQGLEFLIYFQGNSAPDKSGLPSDRFSAERTGGSVSTLTIQRTQQEDSAVYLCASSSTDTEELFFGEGSRLTVL.